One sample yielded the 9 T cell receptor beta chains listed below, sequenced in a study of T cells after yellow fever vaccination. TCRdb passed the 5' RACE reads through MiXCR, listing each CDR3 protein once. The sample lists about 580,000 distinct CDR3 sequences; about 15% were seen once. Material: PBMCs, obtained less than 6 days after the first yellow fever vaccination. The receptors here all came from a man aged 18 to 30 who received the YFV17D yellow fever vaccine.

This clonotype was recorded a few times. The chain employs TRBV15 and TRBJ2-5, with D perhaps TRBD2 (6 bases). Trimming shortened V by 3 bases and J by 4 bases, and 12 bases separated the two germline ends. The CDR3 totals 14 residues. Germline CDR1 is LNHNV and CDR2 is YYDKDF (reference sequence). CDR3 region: CATSSPGVGETQYF. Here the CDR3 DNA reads TGTGCCACCAGCAGCCCGGGGGTAGGAGAGACCCAGTACTTC.

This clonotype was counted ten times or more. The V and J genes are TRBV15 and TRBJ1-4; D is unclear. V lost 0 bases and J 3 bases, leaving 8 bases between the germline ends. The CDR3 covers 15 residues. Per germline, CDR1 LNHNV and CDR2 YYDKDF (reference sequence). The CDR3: CATSRDRSANEKLFF. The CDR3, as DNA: TGTGCCACCAGCAGAGATCGATCGGCTAATGAAAAACTGTTTTTT.

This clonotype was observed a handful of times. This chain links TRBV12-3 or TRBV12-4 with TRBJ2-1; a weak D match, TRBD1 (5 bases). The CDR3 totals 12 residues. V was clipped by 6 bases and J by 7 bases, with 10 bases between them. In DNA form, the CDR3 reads TGTGCCAGCAGGGGGCTGAGGAATGAGCAGTTCTTC. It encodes CASRGLRNEQFF.

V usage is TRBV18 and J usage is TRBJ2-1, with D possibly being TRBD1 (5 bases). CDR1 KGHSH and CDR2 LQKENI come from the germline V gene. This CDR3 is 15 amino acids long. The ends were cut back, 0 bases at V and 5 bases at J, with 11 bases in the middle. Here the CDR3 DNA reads TGTGCCAGCTCACCACCGGGGCAGGCAGACAATGAGCAGTTCTTC. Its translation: CASSPPGQADNEQFF.

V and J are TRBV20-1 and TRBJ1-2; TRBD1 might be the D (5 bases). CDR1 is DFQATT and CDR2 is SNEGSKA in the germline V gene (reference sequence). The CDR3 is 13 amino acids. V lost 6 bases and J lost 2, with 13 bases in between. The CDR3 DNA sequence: TGCAGTGCCCCCGAGGGGAGCAACTATGGCTACACCTTC. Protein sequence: CSAPEGSNYGYTF.

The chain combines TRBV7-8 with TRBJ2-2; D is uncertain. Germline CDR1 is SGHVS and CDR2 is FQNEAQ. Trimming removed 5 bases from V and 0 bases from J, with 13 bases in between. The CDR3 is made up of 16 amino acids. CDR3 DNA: TGTGCCAGCAGCCTCGTGGTCGTTTCGAACACCGGGGAGCTGTTTTTT. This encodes CASSLVVVSNTGELFF. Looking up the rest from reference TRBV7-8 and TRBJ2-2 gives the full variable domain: GAGVSQSPRYKVAKRGQDVALRCDPISGHVSLFWYQQALGQGPEFLTYFQNEAQLDKSGLPSDRFFAERPEGSVSTLKIQRTQQEDSAVYLCASSLVVVSNTGELFFGEGSRLTVL.

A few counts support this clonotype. CDR3 bases: TGTGCCAGCAGACCCGAATTCTACGAGCAGTACTTC. This gives the protein CASRPEFYEQYF. The chain uses TRBV11-2 and TRBJ2-7, with D uncertain. Trimming pared 6 bases from V and 3 bases from J, leaving 9 bases between. Germline V gives CDR1 SGHAT, CDR2 FQNNGV. The CDR3 totals 12 residues.

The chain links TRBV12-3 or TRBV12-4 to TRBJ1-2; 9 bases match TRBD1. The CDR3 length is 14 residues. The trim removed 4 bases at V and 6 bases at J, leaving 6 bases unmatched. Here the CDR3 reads CASSSGQGGDGYTF. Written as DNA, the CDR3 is TGTGCCAGCAGTTCGGGACAGGGAGGAGATGGCTACACCTTC.

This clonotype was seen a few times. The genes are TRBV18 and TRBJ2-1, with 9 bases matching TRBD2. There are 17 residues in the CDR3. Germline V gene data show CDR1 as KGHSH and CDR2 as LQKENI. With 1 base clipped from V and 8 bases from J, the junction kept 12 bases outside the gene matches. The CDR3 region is CASSPLSLLAGWYEQFF. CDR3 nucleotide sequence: TGTGCCAGCTCACCACTGTCTCTGCTAGCGGGGTGGTATGAGCAGTTCTTC.